This T cell receptor beta chain is drawn from a study of OX40 agonist ivuxolimab in advanced cancers. As for the study in general: The study gave patients intravenous ivuxolimab at 0.01 to 10 mg/kg every 2 weeks. Broader study findings: The work left the antigen specificity of expanded peripheral T cells undetermined.

TCRdb's copy holds only in-frame clones and misses some; the assay was immunoSEQ multiplex PCR. The data contain under 50,000 clones, less than 85% of them singletons. As concerns this clone: Antigen: not known.

V was pared by 0 bases and J by 2 bases, with 9 bases between. Germline assignment: CDR1 SGDLS and CDR2 YYNGEE. There are 15 residues in the CDR3. This clonotype originated in an adult with an advanced solid tumor such as melanoma, head and neck, liver or kidney cancer. This chain connects TRBV9 to TRBJ1-5; D perhaps matches TRBD1 (6 bases). Sequences were derived from CD4+ or CD8+ T cells sorted from blood, sampled in a trial of the OX40 agonist ivuxolimab. CDR3: CASSVGGGGNQPQHF. As DNA, the CDR3 is TGTGCCAGCAGCGTAGGGGGGGGCGGCAATCAGCCCCAGCATTTT.